Below, 15 T cell receptor beta chains from the same sample are listed, as sequenced in a study of human T cells and chemical hapten exposure (dated by TCRdb to about 2021). Library generation was performed with RACE. Sequencer: NextSeq 500. The public reads were run again by TCRdb, first through fastp at Q25 and then through MiXCR, and only productive beta chains were kept. When rows share a CDR3 protein, they turn into one entry using the most common DNA and genes. Within this sample are approximately 120,000 distinct CDR3 sequences, with 9.2% of them counted one time only. Together, the top ten hold approximately 3% of the sample. The time point label here, explained by the study, means: patch test 2, 6 weeks after DPC sensitization. This specimen's treatment or condition label, per the study, means: therapeutic diphenylcyclopropenone sensitization with weekly scalp DPC. This material consisted of whole blood, taken in connection with sensitization to the hapten diphenylcyclopropenone (DPC). These receptors were taken from a woman aged 40 to 50 with alopecia areata. Some clones in this sample may be carry-over from other donors' samples.

The chain carries TRBV10-3 and TRBJ2-3; TRBD2 agrees at 9 bases. V gave up 11 bases and J gave up 3 bases; unmatched junction bases: 6. CDR1 is ENHRY, CDR2 SYGVKD, per germline. The CDR3 is 13 residues long. CDR3 coding DNA: TGTGCCGTACGGACTAGCGAGACAGATACGCAGTATTTT. Encoded protein: CAVRTSETDTQYF.

This clonotype was counted many times. J is TRBJ1-2 and V is TRBV29-1; the match to TRBD1 covers 8 bases. Germline loops: CDR1 SQVTM, CDR2 ANQGSEA. This CDR3 is 15 amino acids long. Losses at the gene ends were 4 bases for V and 6 bases for J; bases not matched to a gene: 13. CDR3 in DNA: TGCAGCGTTGCCCGAGAGCGCAGGGGGCCGGATGGCTACACCTTC. Its translation: CSVARERRGPDGYTF.

The table lists this clonotype with many counts. The V call is TRBV7-8, the J call TRBJ1-1; D possibly corresponds to TRBD1 (6 bases). Germline CDR1 SGHVS, CDR2 FQNEAQ. Trimming pared 5 bases from V and 5 bases from J, leaving 12 bases between. This CDR3 spans 13 amino acids. Written as DNA, the CDR3 is TGTGCCAGCAGCCAGGGGTGGGGGACTGAAGCTTTCTTT. This sequence encodes CASSQGWGTEAFF.

This clonotype was observed at least ten times. V usage is TRBV7-2 and J usage is TRBJ2-3, with D possibly matching TRBD2 (6 bases). Per the germline V gene, CDR1 is SGHTA and CDR2 is FQGNSA. Deletions cut 1 base from V and 0 bases from J, with 8 bases between. The CDR3 has 15 amino acids. The chain's CDR3 is CASSLVGGSTDTQYF. CDR3 nucleotide sequence: TGTGCCAGCAGCTTAGTTGGAGGGAGCACAGATACGCAGTATTTT.

In its sample, this clonotype was seen many times. The chain combines TRBV20-1 with TRBJ1-1; TRBD1 agrees at 10 bases. Germline CDR1 reads DFQATT; CDR2 reads SNEGSKA (reference sequence). The ends lost 6 bases at V and 7 bases at J; junction bases unmatched: 8. CDR3 length: 13 amino acids. CDR3 in amino acids: CSARTGGAIEAFF. The CDR3 bases are TGCAGTGCCCGGACAGGGGGAGCTATTGAAGCTTTCTTT.

In its sample, this clonotype was seen many times. The V and J genes are TRBV4-2 and TRBJ2-6, with D unclear. CDR1 is LGHNA, CDR2 YNFKEQ, per germline. With 0 bases removed from V and 0 bases from J, the gap between germline ends came to 9 bases. CDR3 size: 17 residues. Here the CDR3 reads CASSQEQVSSGANVLTF. The CDR3 DNA follows: TGTGCCAGCAGCCAAGAGCAGGTCTCCTCTGGGGCCAACGTCCTGACTTTC.

In this sample, this clonotype turned up a few times. The gene calls are TRBV20-1 and TRBJ1-6; 7 nucleotides line up with TRBD1. V was pared by 2 bases and J by 8 bases, with 9 bases of the junction left unmatched. Germline CDR1 and CDR2: DFQATT and SNEGSKA (reference sequence). The CDR3 covers 15 residues. In nucleotides, the CDR3 is TGCAGTGCTAGAAAACCGGGACAGTGGTATTCACCCCTCCACTTT. This gives the protein CSARKPGQWYSPLHF.

This clonotype was seen repeatedly, ten times or more. The chain recombines TRBV24-1 with TRBJ2-5, with D hard to call. Germline CDR1 reads KGHDR; CDR2 reads SFDVKD. The CDR3 has 15 residues. Trimming pared 0 bases from V and 1 base from J, leaving 8 bases between. CDR3 nucleotide sequence: TGTGCCACCAGTGATTTGGGAACAGCCCAAGAGACCCAGTACTTC. Translation: CATSDLGTAQETQYF.

This clonotype has more than one count but fewer than ten. The chain is built from TRBV28 and TRBJ1-5, with a possible D match to TRBD1 (6 bases). The CDR3 runs to 17 residues. Per germline, CDR1 MDHEN and CDR2 SYDVKM. V was clipped by 4 bases and J by 4 bases, with 20 bases between them. Here the CDR3 reads CASSSLEPSGANQPQHF. The CDR3 DNA sequence: TGTGCCAGCAGTTCCCTGGAACCGTCAGGGGCAAATCAGCCCCAGCATTTT.

This chain links TRBV28 with TRBJ1-5, with D unclear. The CDR3 extends over 15 amino acids. Germline CDR1 is MDHEN and CDR2 is SYDVKM. Trimming removed 4 bases from V and 0 bases from J, with 10 bases in between. DNA for the CDR3: TGTGCCAGCAGTTATAGCCGTTATAGCAATCAGCCCCAGCATTTT. Protein: CASSYSRYSNQPQHF.

This clonotype has a handful of counts. This sequence joins TRBV18 and TRBJ2-7; D gene ambiguous. CDR3 size: 14 residues. Deletions cut 3 bases from V and 3 bases from J, with 12 bases between. CDR1 and CDR2 (germline): KGHSH, LQKENI. CDR3 nucleotide sequence: TGTGCCAGCTCACCCTACTCTGGAGACTACGAGCAGTACTTC. Amino acid sequence: CASSPYSGDYEQYF. Supplemented by reference TRBV18 and TRBJ2-7, the full variable domain reads NAGVMQNPRHLVRRRGQEARLRCSPMKGHSHVYWYRQLPEEGLKFMVYLQKENIIDESGMPKERFSAEFPKEGPSILRIQQVVRGDSAAYFCASSPYSGDYEQYFGPGTRLTVT.

In its sample, this clonotype was seen many times. J is TRBJ1-6 and V is TRBV27; D is uncertain. V was shortened by 5 bases and J by 0 bases, with 14 bases between the two germline ends. This CDR3 spans 17 amino acids. Germline-derived CDR1 and CDR2 are MNHEY and SMNVEV (reference sequence). In DNA form, the CDR3 reads TGTGCCAGCAGTCCTGACATCACTAGCTCCTATAATTCACCCCTCCACTTT. Its protein is CASSPDITSSYNSPLHF.

This clonotype has a count of ten or more. The gene calls are TRBV20-1 and TRBJ2-5; 11 nucleotides line up with TRBD1. The CDR3 is made up of 15 amino acids. CDR1 DFQATT and CDR2 SNEGSKA come from the germline V gene (reference sequence). The V segment lost 3 bases and the J segment 3 bases; nucleotides outside the gene matches: 6. The CDR3 is CSAREWDRGKETQYF. The DNA for the CDR3 is TGCAGTGCTAGGGAGTGGGACAGGGGGAAAGAGACCCAGTACTTC.

In this sample, this clonotype turned up many times. This chain connects TRBV18 to TRBJ1-6; D is undetermined. The CDR3 runs 15 residues. V was shortened by 3 bases and J by 8 bases, with 14 bases between the two germline ends. The germline V gene has CDR1 KGHSH and CDR2 LQKENI. The CDR3 loop is CASSPLPRSDSPLHF. For the CDR3, the DNA is TGTGCCAGCTCACCTCTTCCCAGGTCAGATTCACCCCTCCACTTT.

This clonotype was seen repeatedly, ten times or more. The gene calls are TRBV7-2 and TRBJ1-2, with no clear D. The CDR3 sequence is 12 residues long. Trimming took off 1 base at V and 7 bases at J, with 7 bases between the two ends. Per germline, CDR1 SGHTA and CDR2 FQGNSA. DNA for the CDR3: TGTGCCAGCAGCTTAGAGATGGGTGGCTACACCTTC. Its translation: CASSLEMGGYTF.